Listed below are T cell receptor beta chains from one sample, sequenced in a study of blood T cells in healthy people across ages. TCRdb reanalysed the 5' RACE reads using MiXCR and keeps one entry per CDR3 protein. In the table there are roughly 550,000 distinct CDR3 sequences, about 24% of which are singletons. These same data were also listed under a study on T cells of mothers and their children.

Sequencing was performed on blood. Receptor source: a boy between 10 and 17 years old in good health. The CDR3 runs from the conserved cysteine through the conserved F or W. The D gene is left open where the match is weak. Some rows mark clone size as missing; the rest say once, few, many or name a class of expanded clone.

CDR3 protein | CDR3 DNA | D gene | J gene | clone size | V gene
CSARWLAGRTNEQFF | TGCAGTGCTCGCTGGCTAGCGGGGAGAACGAATGAGCAGTTCTTC | TRBD2 | TRBJ2-1 | few | TRBV20-1
CASRDYRDSAQYF | TGTGCCAGCAGGGATTACCGGGACTCCGCCCAGTACTTC | NA | TRBJ2-7 | NA | TRBV6-2/TRBV6-3
CASSLGLGASGGTGELFF | TGTGCCAGCAGCCTCGGCTTAGGGGCTAGCGGGGGAACCGGGGAGCTGTTTTTT | TRBD2 | TRBJ2-2 | NA | TRBV7-2
CASSYRRDRILNEQFF | TGTGCCAGCAGTTACCGTAGGGACAGGATCCTCAATGAGCAGTTCTTC | TRBD1 | TRBJ2-1 | few | TRBV6-5
CANSLWDTGNTIYF | TGTGCCAACAGTTTATGGGACACTGGAAACACCATATATTTT | NA | TRBJ1-3 | NA | TRBV28
CASSQQFGGTEAFF | TGCGCCAGCAGCCAACAATTCGGGGGCACTGAAGCTTTCTTT | NA | TRBJ1-1 | few | TRBV4-1
CASSRPWDNEQFF | TGTGCCAGCAGCAGGCCTTGGGACAATGAGCAGTTCTTC | NA | TRBJ2-1 | NA | TRBV9
CSAATSSGRWDEQFF | TGCAGTGCTGCCACCTCTAGCGGGAGATGGGATGAGCAGTTCTTC | TRBD2 | TRBJ2-1 | NA | TRBV20-1
CASSQDRGGRDGYTF | TGTGCCAGCAGCCAAGATCGCGGGGGAAGGGATGGCTACACCTTC | NA | TRBJ1-2 | few | TRBV4-2
CASSSGGGDTGELFF | TGTGCCAGCAGCTCGGGCGGTGGGGATACCGGGGAGCTGTTTTTT | NA | TRBJ2-2 | NA | TRBV3-1
CASSPGLAGGFSETQYF | TGTGCCAGCAGTCCGGGACTAGCGGGGGGGTTCTCCGAGACCCAGTACTTC | TRBD2 | TRBJ2-5 | NA | TRBV28
CASSDPGNEQYF | TGTGCCAGCAGTGATCCAGGGAACGAGCAGTACTTC | NA | TRBJ2-7 | once | TRBV25-1
CASSGLAIRGWQFF | TGTGCCAGCAGCGGACTAGCGATAAGGGGTTGGCAGTTCTTC | TRBD2 | TRBJ2-1 | NA | TRBV2
CASGGTWGTEAFF | TGTGCCAGCGGCGGGACGTGGGGCACTGAAGCTTTCTTT | NA | TRBJ1-1 | few | TRBV3-1
CSARWVSTDTQYF | TGCAGTGCCAGATGGGTTAGCACAGATACGCAGTATTTT | NA | TRBJ2-3 | few | TRBV20-1
CSVAPGAGVNYGYTF | TGCAGCGTCGCCCCCGGGGCAGGGGTCAACTATGGCTACACCTTC | NA | TRBJ1-2 | NA | TRBV29-1